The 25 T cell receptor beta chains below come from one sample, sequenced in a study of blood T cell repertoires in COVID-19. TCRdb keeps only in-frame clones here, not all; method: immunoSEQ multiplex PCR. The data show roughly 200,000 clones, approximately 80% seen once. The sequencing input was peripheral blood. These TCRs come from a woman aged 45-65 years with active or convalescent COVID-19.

CDR3 in amino acids: CASRPGQHTEAFF. CDR3 nucleotides: TGTGCCAGTAGACCGGGACAGCACACTGAAGCTTTCTTT. This chain uses TRBV19 with TRBJ1-1; TRBD1 matches at 7 bases. With V trimmed by 6 bases and J by 3 bases, 4 bases remained unmatched. The CDR3 is 13 residues long. Germline CDR1 LNHDA, CDR2 SQIVND (reference sequence).

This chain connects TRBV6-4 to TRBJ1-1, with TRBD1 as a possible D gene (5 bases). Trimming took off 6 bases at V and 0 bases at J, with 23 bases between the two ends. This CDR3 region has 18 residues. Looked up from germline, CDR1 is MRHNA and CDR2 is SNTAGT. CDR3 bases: TGTGCCAGCAGCCCCCGGCGGCCCTATGACAGCGTGAACACTGAAGCTTTCTTT. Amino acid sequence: CASSPRRPYDSVNTEAFF.

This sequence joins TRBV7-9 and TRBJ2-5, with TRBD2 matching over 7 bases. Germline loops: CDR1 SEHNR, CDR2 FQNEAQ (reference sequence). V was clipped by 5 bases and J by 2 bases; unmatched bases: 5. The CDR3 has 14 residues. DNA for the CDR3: TGTGCCAGCAGCCCCGCCGGGAGGCAAGAGACCCAGTACTTC. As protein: CASSPAGRQETQYF.

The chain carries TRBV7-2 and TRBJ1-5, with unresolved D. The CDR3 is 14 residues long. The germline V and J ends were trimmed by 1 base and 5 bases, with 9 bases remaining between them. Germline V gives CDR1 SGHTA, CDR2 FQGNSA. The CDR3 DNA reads TGTGCCAGCAGCTTAGATCCCGGGGATCAGCCCCAGCATTTT. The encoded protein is CASSLDPGDQPQHF.

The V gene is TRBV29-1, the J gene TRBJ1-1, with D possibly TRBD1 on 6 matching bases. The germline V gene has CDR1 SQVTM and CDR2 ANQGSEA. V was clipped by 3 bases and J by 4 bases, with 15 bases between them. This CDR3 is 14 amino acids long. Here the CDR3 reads CSVETVKGVTEAFF. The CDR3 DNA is TGCAGCGTTGAGACAGTCAAGGGGGTCACTGAAGCTTTCTTT.

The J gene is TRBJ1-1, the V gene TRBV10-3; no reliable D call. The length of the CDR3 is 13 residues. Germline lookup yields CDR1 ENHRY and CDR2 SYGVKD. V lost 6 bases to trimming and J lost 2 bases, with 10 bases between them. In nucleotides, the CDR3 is TGTGCCATCAGGGGCAGCTTTAACACTGAAGCTTTCTTT. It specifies CAIRGSFNTEAFF.

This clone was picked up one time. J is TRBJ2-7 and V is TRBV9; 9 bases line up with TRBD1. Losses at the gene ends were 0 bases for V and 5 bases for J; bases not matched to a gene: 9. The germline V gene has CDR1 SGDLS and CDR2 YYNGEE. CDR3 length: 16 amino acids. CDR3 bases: TGTGCCAGCAGCGTAGGCTTGACAGGGGGAATCCACGAGCAGTACTTC. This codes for CASSVGLTGGIHEQYF.

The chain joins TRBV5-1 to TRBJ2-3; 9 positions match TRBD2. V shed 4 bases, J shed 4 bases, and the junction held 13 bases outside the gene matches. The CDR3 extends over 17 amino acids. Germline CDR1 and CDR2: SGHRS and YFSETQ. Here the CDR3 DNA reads TGCGCCAGCAGCCCACGGGAGGGTAGCGGGAGTGCAGATACGCAGTATTTT. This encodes CASSPREGSGSADTQYF.

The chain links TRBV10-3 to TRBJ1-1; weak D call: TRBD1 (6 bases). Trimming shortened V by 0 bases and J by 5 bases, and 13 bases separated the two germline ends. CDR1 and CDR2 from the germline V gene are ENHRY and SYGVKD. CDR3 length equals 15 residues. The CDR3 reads CAISESGGGLTEAFF. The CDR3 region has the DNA TGTGCCATCAGTGAGTCAGGGGGGGGGCTTACTGAAGCTTTCTTT.

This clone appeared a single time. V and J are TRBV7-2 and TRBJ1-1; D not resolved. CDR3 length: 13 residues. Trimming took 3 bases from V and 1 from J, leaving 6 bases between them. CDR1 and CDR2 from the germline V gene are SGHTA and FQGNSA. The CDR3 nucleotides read TGTGCCAGCAGCTTCGACACGAACACTGAAGCTTTCTTT. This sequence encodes CASSFDTNTEAFF.

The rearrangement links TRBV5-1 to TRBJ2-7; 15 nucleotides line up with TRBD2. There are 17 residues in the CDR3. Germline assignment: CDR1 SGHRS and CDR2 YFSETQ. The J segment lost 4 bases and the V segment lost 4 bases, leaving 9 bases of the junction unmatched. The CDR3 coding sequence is TGCGCCAGCAGCGCCCCGGGACTAGCGGGAGGACTTTACGAGCAGTACTTC. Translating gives CASSAPGLAGGLYEQYF.

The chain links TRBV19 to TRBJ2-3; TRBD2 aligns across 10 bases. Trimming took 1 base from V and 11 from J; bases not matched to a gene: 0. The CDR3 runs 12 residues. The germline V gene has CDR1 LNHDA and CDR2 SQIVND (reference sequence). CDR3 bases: TGTGCCAGTAGTATAGGGACTAGCGGGCAGTATTTT. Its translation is CASSIGTSGQYF.

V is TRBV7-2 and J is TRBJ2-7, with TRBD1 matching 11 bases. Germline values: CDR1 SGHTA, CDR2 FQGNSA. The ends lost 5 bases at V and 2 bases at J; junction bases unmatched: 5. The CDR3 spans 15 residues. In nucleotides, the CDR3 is TGTGCCAGCAGCCTGGGACAGGGGGGCGCCTACGAGCAGTACTTC. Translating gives CASSLGQGGAYEQYF.

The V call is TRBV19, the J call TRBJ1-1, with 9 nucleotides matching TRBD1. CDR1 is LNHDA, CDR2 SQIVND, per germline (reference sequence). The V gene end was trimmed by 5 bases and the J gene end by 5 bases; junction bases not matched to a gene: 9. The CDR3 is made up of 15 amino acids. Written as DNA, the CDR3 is TGTGCCAGTAGTCTTGGGGACAGGGAGGGAACTGAAGCTTTCTTT. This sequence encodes CASSLGDREGTEAFF.

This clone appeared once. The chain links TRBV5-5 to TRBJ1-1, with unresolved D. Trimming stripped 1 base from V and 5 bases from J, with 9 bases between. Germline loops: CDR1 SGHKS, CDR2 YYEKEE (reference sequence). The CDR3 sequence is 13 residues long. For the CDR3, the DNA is TGTGCCAGCAGCTTGCTTTCGCGGACTGAAGCTTTCTTT. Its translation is CASSLLSRTEAFF.

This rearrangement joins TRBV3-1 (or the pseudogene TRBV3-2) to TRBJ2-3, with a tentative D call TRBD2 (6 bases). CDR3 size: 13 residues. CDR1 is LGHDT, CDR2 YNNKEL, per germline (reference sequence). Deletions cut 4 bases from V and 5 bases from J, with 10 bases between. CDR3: CASSPPGRDTQYF. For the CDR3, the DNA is TGTGCCAGCAGCCCCCCCGGGAGAGATACGCAGTATTTT.

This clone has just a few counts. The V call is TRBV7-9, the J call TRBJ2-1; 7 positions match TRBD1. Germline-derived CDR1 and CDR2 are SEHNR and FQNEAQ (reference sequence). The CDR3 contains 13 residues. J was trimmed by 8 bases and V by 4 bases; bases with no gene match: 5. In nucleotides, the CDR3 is TGTGCCAGCAGCTGGGACGACAGGGATGAGCAGTTCTTC. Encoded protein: CASSWDDRDEQFF.

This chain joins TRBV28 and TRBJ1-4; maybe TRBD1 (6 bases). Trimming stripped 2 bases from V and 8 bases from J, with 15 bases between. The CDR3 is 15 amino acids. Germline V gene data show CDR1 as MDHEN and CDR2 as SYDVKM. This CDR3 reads CASSLRGSGGEKLFF. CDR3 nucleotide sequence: TGTGCCAGCAGTTTAAGGGGGTCGGGTGGGGAAAAACTGTTTTTT.

CDR3 amino acids: CASRGTGVSTNEKLFF. For the CDR3, the DNA is TGCGCCAGCAGGGGGACAGGGGTCTCAACTAATGAAAAACTGTTTTTT. V and J are TRBV5-1 and TRBJ1-4; 10 nucleotides align to TRBD1. J was trimmed by 0 bases and V by 5 bases; bases with no gene match: 4. Germline V gives CDR1 SGHRS, CDR2 YFSETQ. This CDR3 has 16 residues.

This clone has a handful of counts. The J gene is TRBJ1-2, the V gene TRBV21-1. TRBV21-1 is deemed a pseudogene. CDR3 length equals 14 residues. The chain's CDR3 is CASSNRTSGEGYTF. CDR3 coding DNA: TGTGCCAGCAGCAATAGGACTTCGGGGGAAGGCTACACCTTC.

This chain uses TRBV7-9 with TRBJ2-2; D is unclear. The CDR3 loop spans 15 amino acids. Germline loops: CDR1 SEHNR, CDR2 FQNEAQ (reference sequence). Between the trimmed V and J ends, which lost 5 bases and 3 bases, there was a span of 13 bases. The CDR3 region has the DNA TGTGCCAGCAGCAACGAGGAAGGCGACACCGGGGAGCTGTTTTTT. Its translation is CASSNEEGDTGELFF.

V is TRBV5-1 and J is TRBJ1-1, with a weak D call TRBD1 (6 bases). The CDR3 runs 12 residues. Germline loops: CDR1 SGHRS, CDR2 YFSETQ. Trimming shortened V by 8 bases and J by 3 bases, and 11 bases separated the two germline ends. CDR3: CASSKGDTEAFF. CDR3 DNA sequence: TGCGCCAGTTCCAAGGGGGACACTGAAGCTTTCTTT. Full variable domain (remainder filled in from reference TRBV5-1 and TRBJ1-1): KAGVTQTPRYLIKTRGQQVTLSCSPISGHRSVSWYQQTPGQGLQFLFEYFSETQRNKGNFPGRFSGRQFSNSRSEMNVSTLELGDSALYLCASSKGDTEAFFGQGTRLTVV.

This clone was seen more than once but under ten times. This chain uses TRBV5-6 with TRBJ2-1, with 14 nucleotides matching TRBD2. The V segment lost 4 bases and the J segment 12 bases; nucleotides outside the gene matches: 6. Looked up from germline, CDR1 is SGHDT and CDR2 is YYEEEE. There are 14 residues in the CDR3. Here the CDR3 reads CASSVRLAGGRQFF. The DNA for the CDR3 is TGTGCCAGCAGCGTTCGACTAGCGGGGGGGCGGCAGTTCTTC.

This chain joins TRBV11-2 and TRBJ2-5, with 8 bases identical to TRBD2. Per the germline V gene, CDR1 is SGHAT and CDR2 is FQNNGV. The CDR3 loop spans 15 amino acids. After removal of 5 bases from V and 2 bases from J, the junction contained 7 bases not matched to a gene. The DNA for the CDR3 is TGTGCCAGCAGCCCTCCCGGCGGGGGGCAAGAGACCCAGTACTTC. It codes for CASSPPGGGQETQYF. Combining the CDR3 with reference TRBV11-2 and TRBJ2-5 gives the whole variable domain EAGVAQSPRYKIIEKRQSVAFWCNPISGHATLYWYQQILGQGPKLLIQFQNNGVVDDSQLPKDRFSAERLKGVDSTLKIQPAKLEDSAVYLCASSPPGGGQETQYFGPGTRLLVL.

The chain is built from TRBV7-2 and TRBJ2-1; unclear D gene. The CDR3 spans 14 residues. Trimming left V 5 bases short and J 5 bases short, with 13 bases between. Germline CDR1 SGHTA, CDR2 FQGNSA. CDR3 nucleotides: TGTGCCAGCAGCCCCACCGTGAACAACAATGAGCAGTTCTTC. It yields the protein CASSPTVNNNEQFF.